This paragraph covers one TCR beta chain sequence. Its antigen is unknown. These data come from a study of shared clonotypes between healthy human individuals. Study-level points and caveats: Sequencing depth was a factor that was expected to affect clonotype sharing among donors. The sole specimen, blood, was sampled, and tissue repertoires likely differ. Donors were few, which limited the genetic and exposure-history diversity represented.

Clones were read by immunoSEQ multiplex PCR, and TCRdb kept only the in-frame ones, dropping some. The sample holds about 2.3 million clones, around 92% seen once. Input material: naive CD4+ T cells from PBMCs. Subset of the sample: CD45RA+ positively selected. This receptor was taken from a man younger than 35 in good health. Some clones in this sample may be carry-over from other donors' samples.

The chain's CDR3 is CASSARAGFGNTIYF. CDR3 bases: TGTGCCAGCAGCGCTAGGGCAGGGTTTGGAAACACCATATATTTT. This chain links TRBV7-6 with TRBJ1-3; weak D call: TRBD1 (5 bases). Per the germline V gene, CDR1 is SGHVS and CDR2 is FNYEAQ. This CDR3 spans 15 amino acids. The ends were cut back, 5 bases at V and 3 bases at J, with 14 bases in the middle.